The 9 T cell receptor beta chains listed next were all sequenced from one sample in a study of blood T cell repertoires in COVID-19. The data were produced by immunoSEQ multiplex PCR, yet TCRdb's version contains in-frame clones alone and is incomplete. The table has 59,000 or so clones, around 79% seen once. Material: peripheral blood. The receptor source for this set is a man aged 60 to 75 with acute or convalescent COVID-19.

The chain has TRBV27 and TRBJ2-3; 7 bases are a match to TRBD2. The V and J ends lost 8 bases and 3 bases, in that order; junction bases with no gene match: 17. Germline lookup yields CDR1 MNHEY and CDR2 SMNVEV (reference sequence). CDR3 length: 17 residues. Written as DNA, the CDR3 is TGTGCCAGCTCCCGAAGCCCCGGGGGGAGTTTTACAGATACGCAGTATTTT. Encoded protein: CASSRSPGGSFTDTQYF.

The rearrangement uses TRBV29-1 and TRBJ2-7; D possibly corresponds to TRBD2 (5 bases). The germline V gene has CDR1 SQVTM and CDR2 ANQGSEA. This CDR3 is built from 15 residues. Trimming took off 0 bases at V and 0 bases at J, with 12 bases between the two ends. CDR3 nucleotide sequence: TGCAGCGTTGAAGATTTTCGGGATTCCTCCTACGAGCAGTACTTC. As protein: CSVEDFRDSSYEQYF.

The V gene is TRBV7-3, the J gene TRBJ2-5; D not certain. Germline lookup yields CDR1 SGHTA and CDR2 FQGTGA. The CDR3 length is 13 residues. With 4 bases removed from V and 0 bases from J, the gap between germline ends came to 6 bases. CDR3 sequence: CASSSTDQETQYF. In nucleotides, the CDR3 is TGTGCCAGCAGCTCTACCGACCAAGAGACCCAGTACTTC. Full variable domain (outside the CDR3, taken from reference TRBV7-3 and TRBJ2-5): GAGVSQTPSNKVTEKGKYVELRCDPISGHTALYWYRQSLGQGPEFLIYFQGTGAADDSGLPNDRFFAVRPEGSVSTLKIQRTERGDSAVYLCASSSTDQETQYFGPGTRLLVL.

The V and J genes are TRBV9 and TRBJ2-7; the D gene is possibly TRBD2 (5 bases). V was trimmed by 0 bases and J by 7 bases, leaving 14 bases between them. Per the germline V gene, CDR1 is SGDLS and CDR2 is YYNGEE. The CDR3 extends over 14 amino acids. CDR3: CASSVGEGRKEQYF. Here the CDR3 DNA reads TGTGCCAGCAGCGTAGGAGAGGGCCGGAAAGAGCAGTACTTC.

The chain is built from TRBV30 and TRBJ2-3; 11 nucleotides line up with TRBD2. In germline, CDR1 is GTSNPN, CDR2 SVGIG (reference sequence). Trimming cost V 1 base and J 1 base; bases outside gene matches: 13. The CDR3 totals 19 residues. For the CDR3, the DNA is TGTGCCTGGAGTGGAGCCGGGACTAGCGGAGGGGTCGGCACAGATACGCAGTATTTT. Protein: CAWSGAGTSGGVGTDTQYF. Complete variable domain (other parts from reference TRBV30 and TRBJ2-3): SQTIHQWPATLVQPVGSPLSLECTVEGTSNPNLYWYRQAAGRGLQLLFYSVGIGQISSEVPQNLSASRPQDRQFILSSKKLLLSDSGFYLCAWSGAGTSGGVGTDTQYFGPGTRLTVL.

The chain carries TRBV19 and TRBJ1-5; D call uncertain. V was clipped by 0 bases and J by 0 bases, with 9 bases between them. CDR1 LNHDA and CDR2 SQIVND come from the germline V gene (reference sequence). The CDR3 runs 16 residues. This CDR3 reads CASSIDRQYSNQPQHF. The CDR3 bases are TGTGCCAGTAGTATAGACAGGCAGTATAGCAATCAGCCCCAGCATTTT. Full variable domain (rest looked up from reference TRBV19 and TRBJ1-5): DGGITQSPKYLFRKEGQNVTLSCEQNLNHDAMYWYRQDPGQGLRLIYYSQIVNDFQKGDIAEGYSVSREKKESFPLTVTSAQKNPTAFYLCASSIDRQYSNQPQHFGDGTRLSIL.

The chain joins TRBV4-3 to TRBJ1-2, with D perhaps TRBD1 (6 bases). This CDR3 is built from 15 residues. Deletions cut 3 bases from V and 3 bases from J, with 14 bases between. The V gene's germline CDR1 is LGHNA and CDR2 YSLEER. For the CDR3, the DNA is TGCGCCAGCAGCCAGGGAGCGACAGGAGACTATGGCTACACCTTC. Its translation is CASSQGATGDYGYTF.

This chain links TRBV7-9 with TRBJ1-1; D perhaps matches TRBD1 (5 bases). The V end lost 1 base, the J end lost 5 bases, and 11 bases lay between the germline ends. CDR3 length: 14 residues. Germline-derived CDR1 and CDR2 are SEHNR and FQNEAQ (reference sequence). CDR3 in DNA: TGTGCCAGCAGCTTAGAAATGGGGGGGACTGAAGCTTTCTTT. Translation: CASSLEMGGTEAFF.

The chain carries TRBV15 and TRBJ1-1; a weak D match, TRBD1 (5 bases). This CDR3 has 14 amino acids. Germline V CDR1 and CDR2: LNHNV, YYDKDF (reference sequence). V was cut by 1 base and J by 4 bases, with 10 bases left in between. CDR3 bases: TGTGCCACCAGCAGAGTACGGGGGTCCACTGAAGCTTTCTTT. Amino acids: CATSRVRGSTEAFF.